Listed below are T cell receptor beta chains from one sample, sequenced in a study of blood T cells in healthy people across ages. TCRdb fed the 5' RACE reads into MiXCR, producing one record per CDR3 protein. The sample comprises over 950,000 distinct CDR3 sequences, under 40% of which are singletons, and less than 15% rests with the top ten. The specimen sequenced was blood. These receptors all come from a young man in good health. Both conserved end residues are part of each CDR3.

>TRBJ2-2|TRBV12-3/TRBV12-4
CASSFLEQGRFTGELFF
>TRBJ1-5|TRBV20-1
CSAHFGGGDQPQHF
>-|TRBV9
CASSAGTGGYNEQYF
>TRBJ2-7|TRBV5-6
CASSPTILTYLPSYEQYF
>TRBJ2-2|TRBV19
CASTKDPYAGELFF
>TRBJ1-2|TRBV6-5
CASKDRESRNYGYTF
>TRBJ1-1|TRBV28
CASSPGPAWDTEAFF
>TRBJ2-1|TRBV27
CASSSSGGFEQFF
>TRBJ2-3|TRBV20-1
CSARDSSSRGGYTQYF
>TRBJ1-2|TRBV29-1
CSVNQGGDGYTF
>TRBJ1-4|TRBV12-3/TRBV12-4
CATAGWAGEKLFF
>TRBJ2-3|TRBV3-1
CASSRSRLAGATDTQYF
>TRBJ2-7|TRBV27
CASRKAGGLDEQYF
>TRBJ1-2|TRBV12-3/TRBV12-4
CASSGIGAGLYGYTF
>TRBJ1-2|TRBV2
CASRETNYGYTF
>TRBJ1-6|TRBV6-5
CASTPGVSYNSPLHF
>TRBJ1-5|TRBV2
CASSHDRELQPQHF
>TRBJ1-1|TRBV7-2
CASSYRWGGGEAFF
>TRBJ1-4|TRBV10-3
CAISSKPAEGDEKLFF
>TRBJ1-2|TRBV27
CASSPGQGVDGYTF
>TRBJ1-5|TRBV6-1
CASSQDGSKGNQPQHF
>TRBJ2-7|TRBV4-2
CASSQGRGFGEQYF
>TRBJ1-5|TRBV12-3/TRBV12-4
CASSLTGRNQPQHF
>TRBJ2-3|TRBV20-1
CSAPPWVRGSNASTDTQYF
>TRBJ1-2|TRBV27
CASSSTGAKYGYTF
>TRBJ2-5|TRBV20-1
CSADDGDQETQYF
>TRBJ1-2|TRBV20-1
CSARADYRVGVTF
>TRBJ1-3|TRBV5-1
CASSLLTEDTIYF
>TRBJ1-4|TRBV3-1
CASSPYGDRDEKLFF
>TRBJ2-3|TRBV20-1
CSAILLARGGLTDTQYF
>TRBJ2-1|TRBV7-9
CASSPLGNGYNEQFF
>TRBJ1-2|TRBV20-1
CSARGQAFNYGCTF
>TRBJ2-7|TRBV7-2
CASSLRGAENYEQYF
>TRBJ2-3|TRBV5-1
CASSPSGPPDTQYF
>TRBJ2-1|TRBV21-1
CASRGSLSDRPYNEQFF
>TRBJ1-1|TRBV2
CASSDSTGPNTEAFF
>TRBJ1-5|TRBV28
CASSWTESNQPQHF
>TRBJ2-7|TRBV20-1
CSAIRESSYEQYF
>TRBJ2-1|TRBV13
CASSTGGGPYHEQFF
>TRBJ2-2|TRBV7-8
CASSLSLGRSNTGELFF
>TRBJ2-5|TRBV12-3/TRBV12-4
CASSPGQEQYF
>TRBJ2-3|TRBV27
CASNSRGGRSDTQYF
>TRBJ1-5|TRBV4-1
CASSQEPGQTGQPQHF
>TRBJ1-6|TRBV20-1
CSARDRGKNRANSPLHF
>TRBJ2-1|TRBV9
CASSELADSYNEQFF
>TRBJ1-6|TRBV20-1
CSASPGTGYSPLHF
>TRBJ1-2|TRBV20-1
CSARDVEGEYYGYIF
>TRBJ1-5|TRBV7-6
CASSLEAGSNQPQHF